This T cell receptor (beta chain) was sequenced for a study of blood T cell repertoires in COVID-19. Study-wide context: The United States, Italy and Spain provided the acute and convalescent COVID-19 samples. PBMCs, B-cell-depleted T cells, or T cells provided the cDNA or gDNA that made up the material.

Data came from immunoSEQ multiplex PCR; TCRdb stores just in-frame clones and leaves some out. The sample consists of around 290,000 clones, about 89% of them appearing once. Trimming removed 8 bases from V and 0 bases from J, with 10 bases in between. The CDR3 covers 13 residues. Per the germline V gene, CDR1 is MNHEY and CDR2 is SVGAGI. This chain connects TRBV6-5 to TRBJ1-2, with D tentatively TRBD1 (5 bases). This clonotype was obtained from a man between 40 and 49 years old with acute or convalescent COVID-19. Sequences were obtained from peripheral blood. CDR3 coding DNA: TGTGCCAGCGCGGGACGGGCTAACTATGGCTACACCTTC. It specifies CASAGRANYGYTF.